These 8 T cell receptor beta chains originate from one sample sequenced in a study of OX40 agonist ivuxolimab in advanced cancers. Sequenced by immunoSEQ multiplex PCR; TCRdb stores in-frame clones only, minus some. The table has roughly 41,000 clones, about nine tenths seen once. The sequences come from CD4+ or CD8+ T cells sorted from blood, collected in a trial of the OX40 agonist ivuxolimab. The receptor source for this set is an adult with an advanced solid tumor such as melanoma, head and neck, liver or kidney cancer.

The chain couples TRBV9 to TRBJ1-6; TRBD1 might be the D (5 bases). Looked up from germline, CDR1 is SGDLS and CDR2 is YYNGEE. The CDR3 length is 16 residues. The V gene lost 2 bases and the J gene lost 2 bases, with 11 bases spanning the gap. The DNA of the CDR3 is TGTGCCAGCAGCGTGGTCCAGGGCCCCTATAATTCACCCCTCCACTTT. Protein: CASSVVQGPYNSPLHF.

This clone is a singleton in its sample. This chain joins TRBV28 and TRBJ1-6; D is ambiguous. Trimming removed 2 bases from V and 2 bases from J, with 7 bases in between. The CDR3 is made up of 15 amino acids. Germline CDR1 is MDHEN and CDR2 is SYDVKM. CDR3 sequence: CASSLPVPYNSPLHF. As DNA, the CDR3 is TGTGCCAGCAGTTTACCCGTCCCCTATAATTCACCCCTCCACTTT.

The V and J genes are TRBV4-3 and TRBJ2-7; the D is unclear. V was shortened by 1 base and J by 3 bases, with 7 bases between the two germline ends. This CDR3 spans 13 amino acids. Germline V gene sequence: CDR1 LGHNA, CDR2 YSLEER. For the CDR3, the DNA is TGCGCCAGCAGCCAAGCCTTTAACTACGAGCAGTACTTC. It codes for CASSQAFNYEQYF.

This chain connects TRBV15 to TRBJ2-2; D uncertain. The germline V and J ends were trimmed by 0 bases and 2 bases, with 7 bases remaining between them. The CDR3 contains 15 residues. Germline V gene sequence: CDR1 LNHNV, CDR2 YYDKDF (reference sequence). CDR3 coding DNA: TGTGCCACCAGCAGAGATCTTGCAAACACCGGGGAGCTGTTTTTT. This codes for CATSRDLANTGELFF.

CDR3 DNA sequence: TGTGCCAGCAGCTTACTAGCAGATACGCAGTATTTT. This gives the protein CASSLLADTQYF. The chain recombines TRBV7-6 with TRBJ2-3; D is unclear. V lost 2 bases, J lost 4 bases, and 4 bases lay in between. The CDR3 covers 12 residues. CDR1 and CDR2 (germline): SGHVS, FNYEAQ.

The rearrangement uses TRBV29-1 and TRBJ2-3; 8 bases align to TRBD2. With 7 bases clipped from V and 4 bases from J, the junction kept 7 bases outside the gene matches. This CDR3 is built from 13 residues. Germline CDR1 reads SQVTM; CDR2 reads ANQGSEA. The CDR3 protein is CSGGPGGADTQYF. Here the CDR3 DNA reads TGCAGCGGGGGGCCGGGAGGGGCAGATACGCAGTATTTT.

The rearrangement uses TRBV7-6 and TRBJ2-2; 7 bases map to TRBD1. In germline, CDR1 is SGHVS, CDR2 FNYEAQ. CDR3 length: 16 amino acids. The V segment lost 5 bases and the J segment 1 base; nucleotides outside the gene matches: 7. In DNA form, the CDR3 reads TGTGCCAGCAGCCCTGCACAGGGGAGGAACACCGGGGAGCTGTTTTTT. Its translation: CASSPAQGRNTGELFF.

The chain employs TRBV9 and TRBJ2-2; 10 bases line up with TRBD2. V lost 0 bases to trimming and J lost 4 bases; unmatched junction nucleotides: 6. This CDR3 is 17 amino acids long. CDR1 and CDR2 (germline): SGDLS, YYNGEE. Here the CDR3 DNA reads TGTGCCAGCAGCGTAGATCCAGCGGGGGGGCTCACCGGGGAGCTGTTTTTT. This codes for CASSVDPAGGLTGELFF.